Included here is one TCR beta chain sequence, with context. There is no known antigen for this receptor. No quality values exist for individual bases; no much larger clone is one base distant. This specimen comes from a study of blood T cells in healthy people across ages (dated by TCRdb to the mid-2010s). Regarding the complete study: Template switching captured roughly one uniquely barcoded TCR beta cDNA molecule per two T cells in model experiments. Using deep sequencing normalized with unique cDNA molecular identifiers, the study measured how TCR beta repertoire diversity changes with age. Donors were grouped into four age groups: young (average approximately 15 years), middle-aged (roughly 38), aged (around 60) and long-lived (roughly 80). To avoid experimental bias, donors of different ages were spread randomly across the sequencing lanes. For two donors (one aged 18 to 29 and one aged 80 or older), the study analyzed two additional independent replicas of 1 million unique cDNA reads from the same blood draw. What the work shows at the level of the full study, not this receptor alone: Compared with the aged group, the long-lived group had more naive CD4+ T cells, fewer expanded clones and increased TCR diversity, suggesting age selection. Donor CMV infection status was unknown, potentially confounding age-related changes in expanded clonotypes. Total diversity estimates from one million sequenced T cells were considered lower bounds and underestimates. Bulk unsorted PBMC profiling prevented conclusive comparison of naive and antigen-experienced compartments. As age increased, observed TCR beta diversity per million T cells dropped in a roughly linear way, and a significant reduction was already evident by age 40. Observed TCR beta diversity correlated strongly with the percentage of naive T cells measured by flow cytometry.

Library preparation used 5' RACE. This sample was sequenced with an Illumina HiSeq 2500. The second PCR ran for about 6 to 11 cycles and used a J-beta primer mix along with a sample-barcoded 5' primer. A template-switch 5' adaptor carrying 12 random nucleotides introduced a unique molecular identifier onto each TCR beta cDNA molecule. At least 2.5 million CDR3-containing paired-end reads were obtained from each sample. All of the RNA was converted into first-strand cDNA using the Mint cDNA synthesis kit, with a TRBC-specific oligonucleotide serving as the primer. All cDNA was treated with uracil-DNA glycosylase and then went through a first 18-cycle PCR with the universal primers M1SS and BC2_uni_R. Turning to the authors' computational methods: For normalization, 1 million high-quality reads, each with a distinct molecular identifier, were randomly selected from each sample. Instead of being binned into consensus sequences, reads with shared molecular identifiers were discarded. CDR3 identification, clonotype clustering and error correction used MiTCR with a Q25 quality threshold and the strictest error-elimination algorithm. A nonparametric unseen species model using Euler transformation provided a lower-bound estimate of total TCR beta diversity. TCRdb cleaned the public reads at Q25 with fastp, built clones with MiXCR and kept in-frame beta chains. Here each entry gathers all rows of one CDR3 protein and keeps the most common genes and DNA. The V and J calls shown here were made by TCRdb, not taken from the authors' results. This sample lists 1.5 million to 2 million distinct CDR3 sequences; approximately 32% were detected once. About 11% of the sample belongs to the ten largest clones.

The 39 donors, aged about 6 to 95 years, were systemically healthy Caucasian individuals from Russia. Around 10 milliliters of peripheral blood were drawn from each donor into EDTA-treated Vacutainer tubes. Ficoll-Paque density-gradient centrifugation was used to isolate PBMCs, with at least 6.5 million obtained per sample. Trizol reagent was used to extract total RNA from the PBMCs, yielding at least 6 micrograms per sample. For every donor, an aliquot of PBMCs went through flow cytometry to measure the percentages of naive CD45RAhigh/CD27high T cells. The germline V and J ends show losses of 1 base and 4 bases respectively, and no gene match explains 11 bases of the junction. Sequences SGHKS (CDR1) and YYEKEE (CDR2) are obtained from the germline V gene (reference sequence). The CDR3, from cysteine to phenylalanine, totals 18 residues. Solely the CDR3 DNA is kept, with 54 bases framed from the first base.

The sequencing sample was made of blood. The sequence joins TRBV5-5 to TRBJ2-5, and TRBD2 matches 12 of the central bases. This receptor was identified in a woman aged 25-40 years in good health. DNA sequence: TGTGCCAGCAGCTTGAGACTAGCGGGAGTGGGGTTGGGAGAGACCCAGTACTTC. Translated, this is CASSLRLAGVGLGETQYF.